The sequence of this TCR beta chain was determined in a study of T cell responses to AZD1222 COVID-19 vaccine. Study observations and caveats: Seropositive at baseline were only five or six AZD1222 recipients. Elevations in Spike-specific TCR breadth and depth followed administration of two AZD1222 doses.

The method was immunoSEQ multiplex PCR; TCRdb's version includes in-frame clones alone and lacks a portion of them. Altogether roughly 150,000 clones are present, roughly nine tenths being singletons, with the ten largest covering over 1.1%. In germline, CDR1 is SGHTA, CDR2 FQGNSA. The V gene lost 5 bases and the J gene lost 4 bases, with 11 bases spanning the gap. This CDR3 has 13 residues. Comments on this clone: As yet, its antigen is unknown.

The V call is TRBV7-2, the J call TRBJ1-2; D gene uncertain. The sample was peripheral blood, taken on day 0 of AZD1222 vaccination. This TCR was recovered from an adult in good health. The CDR3 DNA is TGTGCCAGCAGCCCGGAAGCAGTCTATGGCTACACCTTC. Translated: CASSPEAVYGYTF.